A selection of T cell receptor beta chains follows, all from one sample in a study of post-analysis software for immune sequencing data. TCRdb re-called the PCR reads through MiXCR, storing one row per CDR3 protein. The sample lists approximately 730,000 distinct CDR3 sequences, 40% to 55% occurring once. The specimen was blood. These receptors were taken from a girl aged 5-17 years with multiple sclerosis. Each CDR3 is given with its conserved first and last residue. D genes are given only for firm matches. Clone size appears in some rows only: once, few, many, or a class for an expanded clone.

TRBV27	few	TRBJ2-4	-	CASSSWPSQNIQYF	TGTGCCAGCAGTTCCTGGCCCAGCCAAAACATTCAGTACTTC
TRBV29-1	-	TRBJ2-7	-	CSVGDTLYEQYF	TGCAGCGTTGGAGACACCTTATACGAGCAGTACTTC
TRBV7-9	-	TRBJ2-1	-	CASSLGQPEGSEQFF	TGTGCCAGCAGCTTAGGACAGCCGGAGGGGAGTGAGCAGTTCTTC
TRBV25-1	-	TRBJ2-7	-	CASSEGVGALYEQYF	TGTGCCAGCAGTGAAGGGGTGGGAGCCCTCTACGAGCAGTACTTC
TRBV29-1	few	TRBJ2-1	TRBD2	CSVRPGLAGDEQFF	TGCAGCGTCAGACCGGGACTAGCGGGAGATGAGCAGTTCTTC
TRBV2	-	TRBJ2-1	TRBD1	CASSAGTGGDNEQFF	TGTGCCAGCAGCGCCGGGACAGGGGGTGACAATGAGCAGTTCTTC
TRBV29-1	few	TRBJ2-3	-	CSVLGSSTDTQYF	TGCAGCGTTCTTGGTAGCTCCACAGATACGCAGTATTTT
TRBV12-3/TRBV12-4	-	TRBJ2-1	-	CASSPLVLTYNEQFF	TGTGCCAGCAGTCCTCTCGTGCTTACCTACAATGAGCAGTTCTTC
TRBV5-1	few	TRBJ2-1	TRBD2	CATAGREGTNNEQFF	TGCGCCACCGCGGGGCGGGAGGGAACAAACAATGAGCAGTTCTTC
TRBV5-1	once	TRBJ2-7	TRBD1	CASSLGPGQGLESYEQYF	TGCGCCAGCAGCTTGGGCCCGGGACAGGGCCTAGAATCCTACGAGCAGTACTTC
TRBV14	-	TRBJ1-4	-	CASSPRSPLKLFF	TGTGCCAGCAGCCCTCGCAGCCCCTTGAAACTGTTTTTT
TRBV12-3/TRBV12-4	-	TRBJ1-2	-	CASSLGPGQVYGYTF	TGTGCCAGCAGTTTGGGCCCGGGGCAGGTCTATGGCTACACCTTC
TRBV20-1	-	TRBJ2-1	TRBD1	CSAGDSSDEQFF	TGCAGTGCTGGGGACAGCTCGGATGAGCAGTTCTTC
TRBV12-3/TRBV12-4	few	TRBJ1-6	-	CASSPRGPSSYNSPLHF	TGTGCCAGCAGTCCCCGGGGCCCGAGCTCCTATAATTCACCCCTCCACTTT
TRBV10-3	-	TRBJ2-1	-	CAITKGGRNNEQFF	TGTGCCATCACCAAAGGCGGCAGAAACAATGAGCAGTTCTTC
TRBV7-9	few	TRBJ2-1	TRBD1	CASSLGQGASGNEQFF	TGTGCCAGCAGCTTAGGACAGGGGGCTAGCGGCAATGAGCAGTTCTTC
TRBV29-1	-	TRBJ2-3	-	CSVALENTDTQYF	TGCAGCGTGGCCTTAGAAAACACAGATACGCAGTATTTT
TRBV27	-	TRBJ2-5	TRBD1	CASSFQGAGQYF	TGTGCCAGCAGTTTCCAGGGGGCGGGGCAGTACTTC
TRBV29-1	-	TRBJ2-3	TRBD2	CSSGTSGSADTQYF	TGCAGCTCTGGGACTAGCGGGAGTGCAGATACGCAGTATTTT
TRBV5-6	few	TRBJ2-5	TRBD1	CASSFSTGGAFETQYF	TGTGCCAGCAGTTTCTCAACAGGGGGTGCTTTCGAGACCCAGTACTTC
TRBV10-3	few	TRBJ1-2	-	CAISELDISGGYTF	TGTGCCATCAGTGAGCTGGACATCTCCGGTGGCTACACCTTC
TRBV28	-	TRBJ1-2	-	CASSRPGTTNYGYTF	TGTGCCAGCAGCCGTCCCGGGACAACCAACTATGGCTACACCTTC
TRBV7-2	few	TRBJ2-1	TRBD2	CASSGRYEQFF	TGTGCCAGTAGCGGGAGGTATGAGCAGTTCTTC
TRBV7-8	once	TRBJ2-1	-	CASSLKNSPRDEQFF	TGTGCCAGCAGCTTAAAAAATAGCCCCCGCGATGAGCAGTTCTTC
TRBV7-9	once	TRBJ2-7	-	CASSPLTVHEQYF	TGTGCCAGCAGCCCCCTGACAGTCCACGAGCAGTACTTC
TRBV6-5	few	TRBJ2-5	TRBD2	CASRKRLALETQYF	TGTGCCAGCAGGAAAAGACTAGCATTAGAGACCCAGTACTTC
TRBV10-3	-	TRBJ1-1	-	CATWGQGGTEAFF	TGTGCCACCTGGGGGCAGGGCGGCACTGAAGCTTTCTTT
TRBV6-5	-	TRBJ2-7	-	CASRPYRRGNEQYF	TGTGCCAGCAGACCCTACCGCCGGGGCAACGAGCAGTACTTC
TRBV20-1	-	TRBJ1-2	TRBD1	CSALDSDRGQYYGYTF	TGCAGTGCCTTAGACTCGGACAGGGGGCAGTATTATGGCTACACCTTC
TRBV12-3/TRBV12-4	-	TRBJ1-2	TRBD1	CASRPSTGDYGYTF	TGTGCCAGCAGACCCTCGACAGGGGACTATGGCTACACCTTC
TRBV29-1	-	TRBJ2-7	TRBD2	CSVASLLAGVGEQYF	TGCAGCGTTGCTTCGTTACTAGCGGGAGTTGGTGAGCAGTACTTC
TRBV3-1	-	TRBJ2-7	TRBD1	CASSRGTAKDYEQYF	TGTGCCAGCAGCCGAGGGACAGCAAAAGACTACGAGCAGTACTTC
TRBV28	-	TRBJ2-7	TRBD2	CASSFRGGLAGINEQYF	TGTGCCAGCAGTTTCAGGGGGGGACTAGCGGGAATTAACGAGCAGTACTTC
TRBV10-3	-	TRBJ2-5	-	CAISASGWETQYF	TGTGCCATCAGTGCCAGCGGGTGGGAGACCCAGTACTTC
TRBV9	few	TRBJ2-1	TRBD2	CASSGALLAEQQFF	TGTGCCAGCAGCGGAGCCCTTCTAGCGGAACAGCAGTTCTTC
TRBV6-5	few	TRBJ2-1	-	CASTRVAASSYNEQFF	TGTGCCAGCACTAGGGTAGCGGCAAGCTCCTACAATGAGCAGTTCTTC
TRBV29-1	-	TRBJ2-1	TRBD2	CSVEIRLAGNEQFF	TGCAGCGTCGAAATCAGACTAGCGGGCAATGAGCAGTTCTTC